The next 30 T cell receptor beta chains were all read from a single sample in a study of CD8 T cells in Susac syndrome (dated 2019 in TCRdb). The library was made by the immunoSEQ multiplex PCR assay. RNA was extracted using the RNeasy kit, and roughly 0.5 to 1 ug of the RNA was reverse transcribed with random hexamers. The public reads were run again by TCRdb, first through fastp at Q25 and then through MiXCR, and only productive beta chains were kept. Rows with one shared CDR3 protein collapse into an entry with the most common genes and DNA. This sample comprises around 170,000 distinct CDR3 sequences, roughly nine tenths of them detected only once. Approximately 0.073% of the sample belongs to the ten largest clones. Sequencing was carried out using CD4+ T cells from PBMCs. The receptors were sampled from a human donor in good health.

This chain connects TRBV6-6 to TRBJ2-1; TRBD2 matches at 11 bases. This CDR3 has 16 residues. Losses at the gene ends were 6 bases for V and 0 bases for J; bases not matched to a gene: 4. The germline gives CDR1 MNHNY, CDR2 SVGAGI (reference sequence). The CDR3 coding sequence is TGTGCCAGCAGGCTAGCGGGGGGCCTCTCCTACAATGAGCAGTTCTTC. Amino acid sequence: CASRLAGGLSYNEQFF.

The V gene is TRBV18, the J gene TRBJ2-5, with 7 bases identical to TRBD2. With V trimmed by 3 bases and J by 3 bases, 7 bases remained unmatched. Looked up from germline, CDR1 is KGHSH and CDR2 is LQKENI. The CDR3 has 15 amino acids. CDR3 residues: CASSPRGSGEETQYF. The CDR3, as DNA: TGTGCCAGCTCACCTCGAGGCAGCGGGGAAGAGACCCAGTACTTC.

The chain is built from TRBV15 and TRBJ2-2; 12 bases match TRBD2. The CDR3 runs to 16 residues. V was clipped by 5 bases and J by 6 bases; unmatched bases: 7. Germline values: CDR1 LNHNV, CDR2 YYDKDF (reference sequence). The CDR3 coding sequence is TGTGCCACCAGCCCCAGACTAGCGGGAGACGCCGGGGAGCTGTTTTTT. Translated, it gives CATSPRLAGDAGELFF.

This CDR3 reads CASSFLREGEQFF. For the CDR3, the DNA is TGTGCCAGCAGTTTCTTGCGGGAGGGCGAGCAGTTCTTC. V gene TRBV12-3 or TRBV12-4 combines with J gene TRBJ2-1; the match to TRBD2 covers 9 bases. CDR3 length: 13 residues. The junction had 4 bases not matched to a gene; V was cut back by 3 bases and J by 10 bases.

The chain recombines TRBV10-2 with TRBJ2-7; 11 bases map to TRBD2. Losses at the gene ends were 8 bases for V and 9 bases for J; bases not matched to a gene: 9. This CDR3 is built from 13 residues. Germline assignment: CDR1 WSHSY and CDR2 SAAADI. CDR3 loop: CASEGTSGRVQYF. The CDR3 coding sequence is TGCGCCAGCGAGGGAACTAGCGGGAGAGTGCAGTACTTC.

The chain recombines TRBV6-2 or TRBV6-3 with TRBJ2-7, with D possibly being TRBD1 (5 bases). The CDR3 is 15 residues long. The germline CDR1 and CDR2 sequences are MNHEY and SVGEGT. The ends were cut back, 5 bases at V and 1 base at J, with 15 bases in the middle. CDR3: CASSPHRQLSYEQYF. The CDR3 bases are TGTGCCAGCAGTCCGCACCGACAGCTTTCCTACGAGCAGTACTTC.

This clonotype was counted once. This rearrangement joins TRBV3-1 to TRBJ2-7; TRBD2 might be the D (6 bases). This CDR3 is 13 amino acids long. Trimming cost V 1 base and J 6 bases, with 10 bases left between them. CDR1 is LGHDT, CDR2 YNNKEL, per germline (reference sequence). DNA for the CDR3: TGTGCCAGCAGCCAAGGAGGGACTCCCGAGCAGTACTTC. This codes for CASSQGGTPEQYF.

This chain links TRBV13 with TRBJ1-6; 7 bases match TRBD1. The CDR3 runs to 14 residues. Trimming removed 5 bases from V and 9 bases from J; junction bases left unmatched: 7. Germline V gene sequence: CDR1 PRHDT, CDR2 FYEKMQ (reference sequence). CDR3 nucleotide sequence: TGTGCCAGCAGCCTCAGGGGGATGACTTCACCCCTCCACTTT. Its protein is CASSLRGMTSPLHF.

CDR3 bases: TGCAGTGCGCAGCGCGGCGGGGGCTACAATGAGCAGTTCTTC. It encodes CSAQRGGGYNEQFF. The chain recombines TRBV20-1 with TRBJ2-1, with TRBD2 identical over 7 bases. This CDR3 has 14 residues. V shed 6 bases, J shed 3 bases, and the junction held 8 bases outside the gene matches. The germline V gene has CDR1 DFQATT and CDR2 SNEGSKA (reference sequence).

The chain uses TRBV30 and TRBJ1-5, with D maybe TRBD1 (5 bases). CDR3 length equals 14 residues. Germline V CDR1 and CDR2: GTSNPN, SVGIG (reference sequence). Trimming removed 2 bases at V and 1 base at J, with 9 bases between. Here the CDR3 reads CAWSLAGSNQPQHF. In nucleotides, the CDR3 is TGTGCCTGGAGTTTAGCAGGGAGCAATCAGCCCCAGCATTTT. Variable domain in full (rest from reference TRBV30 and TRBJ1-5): SQTIHQWPATLVQPVGSPLSLECTVEGTSNPNLYWYRQAAGRGLQLLFYSVGIGQISSEVPQNLSASRPQDRQFILSSKKLLLSDSGFYLCAWSLAGSNQPQHFGDGTRLSIL.

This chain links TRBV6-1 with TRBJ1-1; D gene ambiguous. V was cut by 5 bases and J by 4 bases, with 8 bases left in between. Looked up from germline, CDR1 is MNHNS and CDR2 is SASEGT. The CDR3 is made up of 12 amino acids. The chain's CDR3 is CASSTLVTEAFF. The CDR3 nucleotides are TGTGCCAGCAGTACTCTCGTCACTGAAGCTTTCTTT.

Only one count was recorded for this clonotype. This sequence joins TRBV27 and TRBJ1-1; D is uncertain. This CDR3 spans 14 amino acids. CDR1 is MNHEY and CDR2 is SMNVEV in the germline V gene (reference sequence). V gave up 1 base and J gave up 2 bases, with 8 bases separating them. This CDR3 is CASSLFAANTEAFF. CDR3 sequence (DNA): TGTGCCAGCAGTTTATTTGCAGCCAACACTGAAGCTTTCTTT.

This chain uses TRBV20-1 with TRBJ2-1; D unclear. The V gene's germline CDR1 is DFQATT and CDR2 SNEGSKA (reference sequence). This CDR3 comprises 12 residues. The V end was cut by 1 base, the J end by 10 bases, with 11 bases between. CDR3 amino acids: CSARGKIREQFF. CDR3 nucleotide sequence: TGCAGTGCTAGAGGGAAGATTAGGGAGCAGTTCTTC.

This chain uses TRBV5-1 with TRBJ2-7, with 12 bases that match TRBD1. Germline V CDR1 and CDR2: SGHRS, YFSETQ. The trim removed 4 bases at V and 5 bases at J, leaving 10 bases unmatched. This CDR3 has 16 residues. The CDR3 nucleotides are TGCGCCAGCAGCGCGGACCGGGACAGGGGGCTACACGAGCAGTACTTC. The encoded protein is CASSADRDRGLHEQYF. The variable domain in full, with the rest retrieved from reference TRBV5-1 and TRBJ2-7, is KAGVTQTPRYLIKTRGQQVTLSCSPISGHRSVSWYQQTPGQGLQFLFEYFSETQRNKGNFPGRFSGRQFSNSRSEMNVSTLELGDSALYLCASSADRDRGLHEQYFGPGTRLTVT.

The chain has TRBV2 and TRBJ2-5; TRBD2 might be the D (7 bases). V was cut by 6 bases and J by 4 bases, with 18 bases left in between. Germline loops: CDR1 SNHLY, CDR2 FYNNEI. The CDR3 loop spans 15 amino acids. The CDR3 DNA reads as TGTGCCAGCAGAGACTATCAGGGGAGGGGAGAGACCCAGTACTTC. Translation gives CASRDYQGRGETQYF.

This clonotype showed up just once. CDR3 sequence reads: CASSYRGTQYF. In DNA form, the CDR3 reads TGTGCCAGCAGTTACAGGGGGACCCAGTACTTC. The chain joins TRBV28 to TRBJ2-5; 7 nucleotides line up with TRBD1. The CDR3 runs to 11 residues. The germline V gene has CDR1 MDHEN and CDR2 SYDVKM. The V and J ends lost 4 bases and 7 bases, in that order; junction bases with no gene match: 0.

DNA of the CDR3: TGTGCCAGTAGTAACCGGACAGGGGACGAGACCCAGTACTTC. Translation: CASSNRTGDETQYF. The V and J genes are TRBV19 and TRBJ2-5, with TRBD1 identical over 9 bases. The trim removed 4 bases at V and 5 bases at J, leaving 5 bases unmatched. The length of the CDR3 is 14 residues. Germline V gives CDR1 LNHDA, CDR2 SQIVND (reference sequence).

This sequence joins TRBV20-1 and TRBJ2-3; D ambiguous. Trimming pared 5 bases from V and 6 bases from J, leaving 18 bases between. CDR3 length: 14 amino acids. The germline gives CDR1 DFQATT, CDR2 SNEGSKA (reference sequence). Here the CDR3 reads CSASIGSGLDTQYF. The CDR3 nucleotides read TGCAGTGCTTCTATCGGTTCCGGGTTGGATACGCAGTATTTT.

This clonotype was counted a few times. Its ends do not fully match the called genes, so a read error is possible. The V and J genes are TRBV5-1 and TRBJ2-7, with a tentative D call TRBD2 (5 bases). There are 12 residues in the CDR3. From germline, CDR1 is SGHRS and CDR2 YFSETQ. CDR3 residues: CASSLEGYEQYF. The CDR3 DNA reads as TGTGCCAGCTCCCTCGAGGGCTACGAGCAGTACTTC.

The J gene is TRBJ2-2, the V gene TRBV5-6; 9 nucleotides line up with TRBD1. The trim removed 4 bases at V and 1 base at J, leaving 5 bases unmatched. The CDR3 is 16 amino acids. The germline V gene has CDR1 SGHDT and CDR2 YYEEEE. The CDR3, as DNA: TGTGCCAGCAGCCCCGACAGGGGGGTGAACACCGGGGAGCTGTTTTTT. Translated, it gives CASSPDRGVNTGELFF.

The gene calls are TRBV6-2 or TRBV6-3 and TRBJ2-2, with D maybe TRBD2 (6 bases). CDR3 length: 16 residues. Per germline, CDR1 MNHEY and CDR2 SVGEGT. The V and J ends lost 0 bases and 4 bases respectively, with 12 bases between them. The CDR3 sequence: CASSYSRPSATGELFF. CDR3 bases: TGTGCCAGCAGTTACTCGAGGCCTAGCGCCACCGGGGAGCTGTTTTTT.

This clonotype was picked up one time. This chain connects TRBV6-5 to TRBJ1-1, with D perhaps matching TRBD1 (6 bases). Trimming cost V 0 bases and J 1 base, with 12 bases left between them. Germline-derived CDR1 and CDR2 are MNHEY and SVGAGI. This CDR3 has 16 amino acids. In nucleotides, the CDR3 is TGTGCCAGCAGTTACTCGACGGGCAGGGGGAACACTGAAGCTTTCTTT. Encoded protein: CASSYSTGRGNTEAFF.

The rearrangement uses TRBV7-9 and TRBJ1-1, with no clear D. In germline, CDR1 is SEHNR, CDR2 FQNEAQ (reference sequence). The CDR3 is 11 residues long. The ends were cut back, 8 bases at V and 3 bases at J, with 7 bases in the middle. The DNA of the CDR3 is TGTGCCAGCGCAGCCCACACTGAAGCTTTCTTT. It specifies CASAAHTEAFF.

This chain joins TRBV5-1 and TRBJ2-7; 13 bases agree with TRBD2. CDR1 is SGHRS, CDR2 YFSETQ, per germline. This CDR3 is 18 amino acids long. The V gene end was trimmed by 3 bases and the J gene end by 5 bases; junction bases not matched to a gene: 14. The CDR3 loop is CASSSLPLAGGNIDEQYF. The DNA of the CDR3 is TGCGCCAGCAGCTCTCTCCCACTAGCGGGAGGGAATATTGACGAGCAGTACTTC.

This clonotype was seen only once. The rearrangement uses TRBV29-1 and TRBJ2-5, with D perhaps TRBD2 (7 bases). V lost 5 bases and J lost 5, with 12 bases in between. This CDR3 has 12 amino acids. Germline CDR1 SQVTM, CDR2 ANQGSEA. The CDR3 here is CSVPRGGETQYF. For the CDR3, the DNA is TGCAGCGTTCCCAGGGGAGGGGAGACCCAGTACTTC. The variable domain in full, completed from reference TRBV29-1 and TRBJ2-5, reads SAVISQKPSRDICQRGTSLTIQCQVDSQVTMMFWYRQQPGQSLTLIATANQGSEATYESGFVIDKFPISRPNLTFSTLTVSNMSPEDSSIYLCSVPRGGETQYFGPGTRLLVL.

CDR3 loop: CASNLGQEKNIQYF. CDR3 sequence (DNA): TGTGCCAGCAACCTAGGACAGGAGAAAAACATTCAGTACTTC. V usage is TRBV6-5 and J usage is TRBJ2-4, with 7 bases matching TRBD1. Losses at the gene ends were 7 bases for V and 4 bases for J; bases not matched to a gene: 7. This CDR3 contains 14 residues. The germline V gene encodes CDR1 MNHEY and CDR2 SVGAGI.

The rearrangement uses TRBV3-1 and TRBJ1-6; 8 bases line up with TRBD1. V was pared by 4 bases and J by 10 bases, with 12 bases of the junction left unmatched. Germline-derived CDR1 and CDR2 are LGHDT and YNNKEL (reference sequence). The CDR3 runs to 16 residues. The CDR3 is CASSPFLTGVLSPLHF. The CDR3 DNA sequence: TGTGCCAGCAGCCCCTTTTTGACAGGGGTGTTGTCACCCCTCCACTTT.

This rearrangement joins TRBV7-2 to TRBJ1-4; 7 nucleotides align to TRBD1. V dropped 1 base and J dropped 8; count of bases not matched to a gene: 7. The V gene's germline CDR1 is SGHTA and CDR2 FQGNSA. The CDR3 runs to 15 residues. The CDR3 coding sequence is TGTGCCAGCAGCTTAGTAGGGGGCTCAGGGGAAAAACTGTTTTTT. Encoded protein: CASSLVGGSGEKLFF.

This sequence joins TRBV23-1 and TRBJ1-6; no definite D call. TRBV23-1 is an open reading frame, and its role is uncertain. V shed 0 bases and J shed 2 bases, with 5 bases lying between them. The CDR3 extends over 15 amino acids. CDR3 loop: CASSQSETYNSPLHF. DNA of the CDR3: TGCGCCAGCAGTCAATCGGAAACCTATAATTCACCCCTCCACTTT.

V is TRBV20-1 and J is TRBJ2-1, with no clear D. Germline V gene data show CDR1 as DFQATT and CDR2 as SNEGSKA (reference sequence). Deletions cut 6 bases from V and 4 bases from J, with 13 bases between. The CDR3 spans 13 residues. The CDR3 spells CSASSDLYNEQFF. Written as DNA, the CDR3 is TGCAGTGCCTCCTCAGATTTATACAATGAGCAGTTCTTC.